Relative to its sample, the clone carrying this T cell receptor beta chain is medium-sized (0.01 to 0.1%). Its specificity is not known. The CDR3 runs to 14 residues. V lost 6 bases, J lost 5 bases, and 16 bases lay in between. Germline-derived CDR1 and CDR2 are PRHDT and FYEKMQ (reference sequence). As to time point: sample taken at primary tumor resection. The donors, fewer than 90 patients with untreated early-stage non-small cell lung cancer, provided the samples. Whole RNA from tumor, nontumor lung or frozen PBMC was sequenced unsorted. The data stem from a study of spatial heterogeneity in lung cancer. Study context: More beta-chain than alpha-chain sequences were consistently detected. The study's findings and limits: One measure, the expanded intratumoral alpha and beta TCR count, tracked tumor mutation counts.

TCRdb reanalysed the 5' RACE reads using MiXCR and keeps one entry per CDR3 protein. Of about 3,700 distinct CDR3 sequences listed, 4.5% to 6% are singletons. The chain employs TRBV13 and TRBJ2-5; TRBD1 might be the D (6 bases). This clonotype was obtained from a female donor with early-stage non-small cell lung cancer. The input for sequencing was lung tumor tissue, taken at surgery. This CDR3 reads CASSPTGRRETQYF. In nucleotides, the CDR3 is TGTGCCAGCAGTCCCACAGGGCGCCGGGAGACCCAGTACTTC.